This T cell receptor beta chain emerged from a study of blood T cell repertoires in COVID-19. Across the study: T cells, B-cell-depleted T cells, or PBMCs supplied cDNA or gDNA.

As originally analysed: Amplification of reference gene primers was used by the study to estimate nucleated cell counts. The assay was immunoSEQ multiplex PCR, and TCRdb's table has in-frame clones only and misses some. That table supplies the V and J calls and clone size; D and trimming were determined from the DNA. The data contain about 64,000 clones, 75% to 85% of them singletons. The germline CDR1 and CDR2 sequences are SNHLY and FYNNEI. V lost 8 bases, J lost 0 bases, and 6 bases stayed unmatched. This CDR3 has 15 residues. The sequencing sample was made of peripheral blood. This TCR was sampled from a woman aged 55-75 years with acute or convalescent COVID-19. The V call is TRBV2, the J call TRBJ2-3; 9 positions agree with TRBD2. This CDR3 is CASQAGTSSTDTQYF. The CDR3 DNA sequence: TGTGCCAGCCAAGCAGGGACTAGCAGCACAGATACGCAGTATTTT.